A selection of T cell receptor beta chains follows, all from one sample in a study of blood T cell repertoires in COVID-19. Repertoires were generated with immunoSEQ multiplex PCR, while TCRdb's copy carries only in-frame clones and drops some. This table holds 200,000 or so clones, about 88% found once. Sequenced sample: peripheral blood. These receptors originate from a woman aged 40 to 50 who had recovered from COVID-19. The CDR3 runs from the conserved cysteine through the conserved F or W. The D gene is left open where the match is weak. Clone size appears in some rows only: once, few, many, or a class for an expanded clone.

CDR3nt: TGTGCCAGCAGTTACACAGGACCCTACGAGCAGTACTTC; CDR3aa: CASSYTGPYEQYF; abundance: once; j_gene: TRBJ2-7; len: 13; v_gene: TRBV6-5; d_gene: -
CDR3nt: TGTGCCAGCAGTCTCATTGGACTAGCGGACTCCTACGAGCAGTACTTC; CDR3aa: CASSLIGLADSYEQYF; abundance: -; j_gene: TRBJ2-7; len: 16; v_gene: TRBV28; d_gene: TRBD2
CDR3nt: TGTGCCAGCTCACCACCGATCGCGGGGTCGGAGACCCAGTACTTC; CDR3aa: CASSPPIAGSETQYF; abundance: -; j_gene: TRBJ2-5; len: 15; v_gene: TRBV18; d_gene: -
CDR3nt: TGCGCCAGCAGCTTCAGGACGGGGGGCACAGATACGCAGTATTTT; CDR3aa: CASSFRTGGTDTQYF; abundance: -; j_gene: TRBJ2-3; len: 15; v_gene: TRBV5-1; d_gene: -
CDR3nt: TGTGCCAGCAGTCTTACTAGCTCCAATGAGCAGTTCTTC; CDR3aa: CASSLTSSNEQFF; abundance: few; j_gene: TRBJ2-1; len: 13; v_gene: TRBV27; d_gene: -
CDR3nt: TGTGCCAGCAGCTTGAGCACGGGACAGAGCTACGAGCAGTACTTC; CDR3aa: CASSLSTGQSYEQYF; abundance: once; j_gene: TRBJ2-7; len: 15; v_gene: TRBV11-2; d_gene: TRBD1
CDR3nt: TGTGCCAGCAGCTTCGGGAGTTTAGAAGAGACCCAGTACTTC; CDR3aa: CASSFGSLEETQYF; abundance: -; j_gene: TRBJ2-5; len: 14; v_gene: TRBV28; d_gene: -
CDR3nt: TGCGCCAGCAGCCCCCGGCAGGGGAACACTGAAGCTTTCTTT; CDR3aa: CASSPRQGNTEAFF; abundance: -; j_gene: TRBJ1-1; len: 14; v_gene: TRBV5-1; d_gene: -
CDR3nt: TGTGCCAGCAGTTACCCCTGGACTAGCGGGATGTGGACCCAGTACTTC; CDR3aa: CASSYPWTSGMWTQYF; abundance: few; j_gene: TRBJ2-5; len: 16; v_gene: TRBV6-2/TRBV6-3; d_gene: TRBD2
CDR3nt: TGTGCCTCGGCGGGGTACAATCAGCCCCAGCATTTT; CDR3aa: CASAGYNQPQHF; abundance: once; j_gene: TRBJ1-5; len: 12; v_gene: TRBV11-2; d_gene: -
CDR3nt: TGTGCCAGCAGTGAATTTTGGACACCTGACCAGCCCCAGCATTTT; CDR3aa: CASSEFWTPDQPQHF; abundance: -; j_gene: TRBJ1-5; len: 15; v_gene: TRBV6-1; d_gene: -
CDR3nt: TGTGCCTGGAGTTTGACCAGGGGTGAGCAGTTCTTC; CDR3aa: CAWSLTRGEQFF; abundance: -; j_gene: TRBJ2-1; len: 12; v_gene: TRBV30; d_gene: -
CDR3nt: TGTGCCAGCTCACCAGGCGGGGGTGGTTATAACTATGGCTACACCTTC; CDR3aa: CASSPGGGGYNYGYTF; abundance: -; j_gene: TRBJ1-2; len: 16; v_gene: TRBV18; d_gene: -
CDR3nt: TGTGCCAGCAGTTCCCCTGGGGCATTAGGGAATTCACCCCTCCACTTT; CDR3aa: CASSSPGALGNSPLHF; abundance: few; j_gene: TRBJ1-6; len: 16; v_gene: TRBV28; d_gene: -
CDR3nt: TGTGCCATCCTGGTGAGTTATAATTCACCCCTCCACTTT; CDR3aa: CAILVSYNSPLHF; abundance: once; j_gene: TRBJ1-6; len: 13; v_gene: TRBV30; d_gene: -
CDR3nt: TGTGCCAGTAGTATAGACTTACTAGCGGGGGAGACCCAGTACTTC; CDR3aa: CASSIDLLAGETQYF; abundance: -; j_gene: TRBJ2-5; len: 15; v_gene: TRBV19; d_gene: TRBD2
CDR3nt: TGTGCCAGCAGTTCCCCCAGGGGCAGCAATCAGCCCCAGCATTTT; CDR3aa: CASSSPRGSNQPQHF; abundance: -; j_gene: TRBJ1-5; len: 15; v_gene: TRBV28; d_gene: -
CDR3nt: TGTGCCAGCAGCCTAACACCGGGACTAGCGGGAGGGAGGGACGAGCAGTACTTC; CDR3aa: CASSLTPGLAGGRDEQYF; abundance: -; j_gene: TRBJ2-7; len: 18; v_gene: TRBV14; d_gene: TRBD2
CDR3nt: TGTGCCAGCAGTGAACATGGGACTAGTAACCAAGAGACCCAGTACTTC; CDR3aa: CASSEHGTSNQETQYF; abundance: -; j_gene: TRBJ2-5; len: 16; v_gene: TRBV6-1; d_gene: TRBD2
CDR3nt: TGTGCCTGGAGTGGACCCGAGGGGCCCCAGCATTTT; CDR3aa: CAWSGPEGPQHF; abundance: -; j_gene: TRBJ1-5; len: 12; v_gene: TRBV30; d_gene: -
CDR3nt: TGTGCCAGCTCACCTCGGGAGGGAGGAGGCTCACCCCTCCACTTT; CDR3aa: CASSPREGGGSPLHF; abundance: few; j_gene: TRBJ1-6; len: 15; v_gene: TRBV18; d_gene: -
CDR3nt: TGTGCCAGCAGTTTGGGCGACAGGATTAGCTCCTACGAGCAGTACTTC; CDR3aa: CASSLGDRISSYEQYF; abundance: -; j_gene: TRBJ2-7; len: 16; v_gene: TRBV27; d_gene: -
CDR3nt: TGTGCCAGCAGTTCCGGGACAGAGATGCATGGCTACACCTTC; CDR3aa: CASSSGTEMHGYTF; abundance: -; j_gene: TRBJ1-2; len: 14; v_gene: TRBV28; d_gene: TRBD1
CDR3nt: TGTGCCAGCAGCCCTGGGGCAGTTGAGGCTCAGCCCCAGCATTTT; CDR3aa: CASSPGAVEAQPQHF; abundance: -; j_gene: TRBJ1-5; len: 15; v_gene: TRBV7-9; d_gene: -
CDR3nt: TGTGCCAGCAGTGAAGCGGGACAGGGGTGGTTTAGCTACACCTTC; CDR3aa: CASSEAGQGWFSYTF; abundance: -; j_gene: TRBJ1-2; len: 15; v_gene: TRBV6-1; d_gene: TRBD1
CDR3nt: TGTGCCAGCGGCCACCAGGGGGCTGAAGCTTTCTTT; CDR3aa: CASGHQGAEAFF; abundance: -; j_gene: TRBJ1-1; len: 12; v_gene: TRBV12-3/TRBV12-4; d_gene: TRBD1
CDR3nt: TGTGCCAGCAGCTCCCCGGTATCGAGGGGGCGGGACAATGAGCAGTTCTTC; CDR3aa: CASSSPVSRGRDNEQFF; abundance: -; j_gene: TRBJ2-1; len: 17; v_gene: TRBV7-8; d_gene: TRBD1
CDR3nt: TGCGCCAGCAGGGGCTCCTCCTACAATGAGCAGTTCTTC; CDR3aa: CASRGSSYNEQFF; abundance: -; j_gene: TRBJ2-1; len: 13; v_gene: TRBV5-1; d_gene: -
CDR3nt: TGTGCCAGCAGCTCCCGTGGTCCAGAAGAGCAGTACTTC; CDR3aa: CASSSRGPEEQYF; abundance: -; j_gene: TRBJ2-7; len: 13; v_gene: TRBV7-9; d_gene: -
CDR3nt: TGTGCCAGCACTACAGGGCAAGGAAACACCATATATTTT; CDR3aa: CASTTGQGNTIYF; abundance: -; j_gene: TRBJ1-3; len: 13; v_gene: TRBV2; d_gene: -
CDR3nt: TGTGCCAGCTCACCAAAGACAGGGGACACTGAAGCTTTCTTT; CDR3aa: CASSPKTGDTEAFF; abundance: once; j_gene: TRBJ1-1; len: 14; v_gene: TRBV18; d_gene: TRBD1
CDR3nt: TGTGCCAGCAGCCTAGGGACAGATAATAGCAATCAGCCCCAGCATTTT; CDR3aa: CASSLGTDNSNQPQHF; abundance: few; j_gene: TRBJ1-5; len: 16; v_gene: TRBV7-9; d_gene: TRBD1
CDR3nt: TGTGCCAGCAGTTCCACTACAGGTACATACGAGCAGTACTTC; CDR3aa: CASSSTTGTYEQYF; abundance: -; j_gene: TRBJ2-7; len: 14; v_gene: TRBV28; d_gene: -